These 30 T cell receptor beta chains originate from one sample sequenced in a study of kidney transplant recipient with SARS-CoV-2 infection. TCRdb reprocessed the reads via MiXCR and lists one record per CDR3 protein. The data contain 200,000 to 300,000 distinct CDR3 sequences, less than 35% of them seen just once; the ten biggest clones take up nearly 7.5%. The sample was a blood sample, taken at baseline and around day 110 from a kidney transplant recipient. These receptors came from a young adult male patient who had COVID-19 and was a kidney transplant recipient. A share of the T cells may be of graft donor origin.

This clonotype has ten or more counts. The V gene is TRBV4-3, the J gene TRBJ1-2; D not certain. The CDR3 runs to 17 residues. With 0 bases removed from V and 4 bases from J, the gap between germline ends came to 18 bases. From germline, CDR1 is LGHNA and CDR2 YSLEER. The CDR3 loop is CASSQDKGTRYLYGYTF. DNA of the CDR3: TGCGCCAGCAGCCAAGATAAGGGAACAAGGTACCTCTATGGCTACACCTTC.

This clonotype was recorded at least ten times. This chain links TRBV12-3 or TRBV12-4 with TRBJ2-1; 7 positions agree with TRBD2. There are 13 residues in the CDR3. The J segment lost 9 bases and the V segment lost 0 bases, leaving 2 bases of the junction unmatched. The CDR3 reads CASSLAGGAEQFF. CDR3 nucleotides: TGTGCCAGCAGTTTAGCGGGAGGGGCTGAGCAGTTCTTC.

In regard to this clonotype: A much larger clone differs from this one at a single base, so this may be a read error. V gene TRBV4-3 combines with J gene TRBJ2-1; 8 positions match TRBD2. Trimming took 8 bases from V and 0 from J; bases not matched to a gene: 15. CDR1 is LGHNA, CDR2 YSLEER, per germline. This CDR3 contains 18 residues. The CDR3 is CASPKIKTGTSSYNEQFF. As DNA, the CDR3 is TGCGCCAGCCCTAAGATAAAAACCGGGACTAGCTCCTACAATGAGCAGTTCTTC.

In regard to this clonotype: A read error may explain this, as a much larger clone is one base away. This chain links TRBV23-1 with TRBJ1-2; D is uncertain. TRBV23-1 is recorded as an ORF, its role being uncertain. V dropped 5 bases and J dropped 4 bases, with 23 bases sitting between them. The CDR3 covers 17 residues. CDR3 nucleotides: TGCGCCAGCAGTTACAAGAAGCTACGCAGAAAGACCTATGGCTACACCTTC. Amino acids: CASSYKKLRRKTYGYTF.

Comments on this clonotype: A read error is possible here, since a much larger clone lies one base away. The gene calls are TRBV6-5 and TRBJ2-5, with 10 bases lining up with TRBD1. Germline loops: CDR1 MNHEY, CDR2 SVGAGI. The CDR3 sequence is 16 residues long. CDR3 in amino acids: CTSRLNVGQGEETQYF. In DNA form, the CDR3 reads TGTACCAGCAGACTTAATGTCGGACAGGGGGAAGAGACCCAGTACTTC.

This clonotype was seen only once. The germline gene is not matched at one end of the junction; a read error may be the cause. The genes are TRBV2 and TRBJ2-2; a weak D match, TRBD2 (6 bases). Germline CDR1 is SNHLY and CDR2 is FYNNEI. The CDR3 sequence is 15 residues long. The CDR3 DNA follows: TGTGCCATCAGTGGTCGGGAGAGAAACACCGGGGAGCTGTTTTTC. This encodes CAISGRERNTGELFF.

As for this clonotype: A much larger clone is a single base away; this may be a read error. DNA for the CDR3: TGTACCAGCAGTGAACCTAGCGGGAGGCGGGGAGATACGCAGTATTTT. It is translated as CTSSEPSGRRGDTQYF. The rearrangement joins TRBV6-1 to TRBJ2-3; 11 positions match TRBD2. In germline, CDR1 is MNHNS, CDR2 SASEGT. CDR3 length: 16 residues.

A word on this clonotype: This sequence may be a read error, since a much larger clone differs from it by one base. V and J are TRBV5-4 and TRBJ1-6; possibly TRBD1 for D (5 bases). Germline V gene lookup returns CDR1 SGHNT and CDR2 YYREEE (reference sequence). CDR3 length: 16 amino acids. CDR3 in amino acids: CTSSMGPTLYNSPLHF. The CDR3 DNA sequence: TGTACCAGCAGCATGGGACCAACGTTATACAATTCACCCCTCCACTTT.

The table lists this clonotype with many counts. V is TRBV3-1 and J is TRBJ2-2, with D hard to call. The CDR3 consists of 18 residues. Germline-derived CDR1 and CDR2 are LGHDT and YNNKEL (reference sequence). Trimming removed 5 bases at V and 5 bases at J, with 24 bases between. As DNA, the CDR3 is TGTGCCAGCAGCAACCTCTTTCCCATTTCAGGCTTGACCGGGGAGCTGTTTTTT. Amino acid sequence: CASSNLFPISGLTGELFF.

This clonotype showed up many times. In DNA form, the CDR3 reads TGTGCCAGCAGTGAAGTCCTTCTTAGAGTGCCCAACACCGGGGAGCTGTTTTTT. Translated, it gives CASSEVLLRVPNTGELFF. The gene calls are TRBV2 and TRBJ2-2; D uncertain. The germline CDR1 and CDR2 sequences are SNHLY and FYNNEI. Trimming left V 1 base short and J 2 bases short, with 17 bases between. The CDR3 length is 18 residues.

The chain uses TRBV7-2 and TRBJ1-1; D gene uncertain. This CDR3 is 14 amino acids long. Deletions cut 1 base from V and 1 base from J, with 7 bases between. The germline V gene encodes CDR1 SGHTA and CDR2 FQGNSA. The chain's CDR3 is CASSLGTRNTEAFF. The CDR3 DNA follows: TGTGCCAGCAGCTTAGGAACTCGGAACACTGAAGCTTTCTTT. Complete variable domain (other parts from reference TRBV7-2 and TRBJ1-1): GAGVSQSPSNKVTEKGKDVELRCDPISGHTALYWYRQSLGQGLEFLIYFQGNSAPDKSGLPSDRFSAERTGGSVSTLTIQRTQQEDSAVYLCASSLGTRNTEAFFGQGTRLTVV.

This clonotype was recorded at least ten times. CDR3 residues: CATSLCCSTRKTYGYTF. DNA for the CDR3: TGTGCCACCAGTTTGTGTTGTAGTACCAGAAAGACCTATGGCTACACCTTC. This chain links TRBV24-1 with TRBJ1-2; D call uncertain. The CDR3 contains 17 residues. Between the trimmed V and J ends, which lost 6 bases and 4 bases, there was a span of 23 bases. Germline V gene sequence: CDR1 KGHDR, CDR2 SFDVKD.

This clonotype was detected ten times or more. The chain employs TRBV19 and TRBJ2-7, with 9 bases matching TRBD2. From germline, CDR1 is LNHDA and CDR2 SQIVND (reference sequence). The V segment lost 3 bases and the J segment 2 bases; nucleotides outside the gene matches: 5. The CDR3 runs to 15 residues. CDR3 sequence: CASSITAGGPYEQYF. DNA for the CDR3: TGTGCCAGTAGTATTACCGCGGGAGGGCCCTACGAGCAGTACTTC.

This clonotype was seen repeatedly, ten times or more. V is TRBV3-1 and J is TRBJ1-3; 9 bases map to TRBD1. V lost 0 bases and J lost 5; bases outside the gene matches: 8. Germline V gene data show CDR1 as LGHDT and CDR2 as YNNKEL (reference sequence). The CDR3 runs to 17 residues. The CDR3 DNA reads TGTGCCAGCAGCCAAGATCAAACAGGGGGCAGTCGAAACACCATATATTTT. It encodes CASSQDQTGGSRNTIYF.

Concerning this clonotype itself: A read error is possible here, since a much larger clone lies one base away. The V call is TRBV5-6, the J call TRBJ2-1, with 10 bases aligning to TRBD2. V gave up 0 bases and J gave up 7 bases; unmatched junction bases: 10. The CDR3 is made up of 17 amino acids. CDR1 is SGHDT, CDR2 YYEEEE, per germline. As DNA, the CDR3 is TGTGCCAGCAGCTTGGTTTCTAGCGGGGGCCCCAGAAATGAGCAGTTCTTC. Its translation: CASSLVSSGGPRNEQFF. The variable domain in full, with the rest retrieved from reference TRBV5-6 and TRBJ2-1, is DAGVTQSPTHLIKTRGQQVTLRCSPKSGHDTVSWYQQALGQGPQFIFQYYEEEERQRGNFPDRFSGHQFPNYSSELNVNALLLGDSALYLCASSLVSSGGPRNEQFFGPGTRLTVL.

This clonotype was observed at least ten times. CDR3 bases: TGCGCCAGCAGCTTGTCAGGGTATCAGCCCCAGCATTTT. Protein sequence: CASSLSGYQPQHF. The chain carries TRBV5-1 and TRBJ1-5, with TRBD1 as a possible D gene (5 bases). Trimming removed 1 base from V and 5 bases from J, with 7 bases in between. The CDR3 has 13 residues. CDR1 is SGHRS, CDR2 YFSETQ, per germline.

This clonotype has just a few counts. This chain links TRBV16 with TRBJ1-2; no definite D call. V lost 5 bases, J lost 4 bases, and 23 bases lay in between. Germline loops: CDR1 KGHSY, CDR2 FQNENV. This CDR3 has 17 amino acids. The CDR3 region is CASSAELVVRKTYGYTF. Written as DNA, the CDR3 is TGTGCCAGCAGCGCTGAGTTGGTCGTTAGAAAGACCTATGGCTACACCTTC.

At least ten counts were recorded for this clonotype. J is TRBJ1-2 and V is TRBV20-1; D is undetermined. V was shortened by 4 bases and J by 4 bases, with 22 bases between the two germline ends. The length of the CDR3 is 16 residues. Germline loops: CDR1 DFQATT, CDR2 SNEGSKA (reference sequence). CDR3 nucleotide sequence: TGCAGTGCTAAGGGCAAGCTGTTTCGAAAGACCTATGGCTACACCTTC. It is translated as CSAKGKLFRKTYGYTF.

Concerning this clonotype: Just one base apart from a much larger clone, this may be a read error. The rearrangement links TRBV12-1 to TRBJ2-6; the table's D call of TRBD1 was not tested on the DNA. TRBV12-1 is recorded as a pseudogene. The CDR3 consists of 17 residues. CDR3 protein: CAGSLKPVQSRANVLTF. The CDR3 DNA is TGTGCCGGCAGCTTAAAGCCTGTACAAAGTCGGGCCAACGTCCTGACTTTC.

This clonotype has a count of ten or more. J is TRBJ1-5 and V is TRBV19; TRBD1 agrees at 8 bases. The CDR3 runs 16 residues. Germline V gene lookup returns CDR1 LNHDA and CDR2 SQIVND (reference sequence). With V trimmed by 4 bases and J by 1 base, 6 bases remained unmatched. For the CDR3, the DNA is TGTGCCAGTAGTAGAAGGACAGGGATGAGCAATCAGCCCCAGCATTTT. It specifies CASSRRTGMSNQPQHF.

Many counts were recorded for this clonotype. The CDR3 reads CASSQPRESRKTYGYTF. The CDR3 coding sequence is TGTGCCAGCAGCCAACCGCGTGAATCTCGAAAGACCTATGGCTACACCTTC. The genes are TRBV7-6 and TRBJ1-2; D remains unclear. V shed 5 bases and J shed 4 bases, with 23 bases lying between them. This CDR3 region has 17 residues. CDR1 SGHVS and CDR2 FNYEAQ come from the germline V gene.

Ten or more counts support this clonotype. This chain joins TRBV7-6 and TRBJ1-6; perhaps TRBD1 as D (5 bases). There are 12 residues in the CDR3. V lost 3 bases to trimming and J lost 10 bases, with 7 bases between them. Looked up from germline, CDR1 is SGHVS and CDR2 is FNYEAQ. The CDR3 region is CASSFGGSPLHF. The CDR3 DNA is TGTGCCAGCAGCTTCGGGGGGTCACCCCTCCACTTT.

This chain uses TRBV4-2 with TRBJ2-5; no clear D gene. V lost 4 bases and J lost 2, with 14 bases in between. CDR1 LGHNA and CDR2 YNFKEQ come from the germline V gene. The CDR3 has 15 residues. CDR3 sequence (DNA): TGTGCCAGCAGCCCGAGCGCAGGTTTGCAAGAGACCCAGTACTTC. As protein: CASSPSAGLQETQYF.

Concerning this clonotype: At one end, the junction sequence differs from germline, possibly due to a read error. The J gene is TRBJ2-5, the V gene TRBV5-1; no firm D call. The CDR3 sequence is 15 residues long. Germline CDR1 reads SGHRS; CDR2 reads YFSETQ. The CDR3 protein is CAGSLAIGREETQYF. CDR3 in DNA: TGCGCCGGCAGCTTGGCCATCGGGCGAGAAGAGACCCAGTACTTC. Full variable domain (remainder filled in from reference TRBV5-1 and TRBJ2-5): KAGVTQTPRYLIKTRGQQVTLSCSPISGHRSVSWYQQTPGQGLQFLFEYFSETQRNKGNFPGRFSGRQFSNSRSEMNVSTLELGDSALYLCAGSLAIGREETQYFGPGTRLLVL.

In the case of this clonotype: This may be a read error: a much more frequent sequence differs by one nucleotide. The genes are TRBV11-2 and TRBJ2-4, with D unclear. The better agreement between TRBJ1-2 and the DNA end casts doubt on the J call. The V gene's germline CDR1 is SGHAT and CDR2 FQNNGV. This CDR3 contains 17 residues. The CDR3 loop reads CASSFKGTSRKTNGYTF. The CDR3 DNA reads TGTGCCAGCAGCTTTAAAGGAACAAGCAGAAAGACCAATGGCTACACCTTC.

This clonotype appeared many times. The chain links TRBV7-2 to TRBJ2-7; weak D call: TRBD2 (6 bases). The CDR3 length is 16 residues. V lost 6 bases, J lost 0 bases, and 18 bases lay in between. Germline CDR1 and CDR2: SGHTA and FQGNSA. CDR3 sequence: CASSTNPGGSSYEQYF. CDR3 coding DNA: TGTGCCAGCAGTACAAACCCCGGGGGTAGCTCCTACGAGCAGTACTTC. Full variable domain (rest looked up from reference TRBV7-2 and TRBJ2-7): GAGVSQSPSNKVTEKGKDVELRCDPISGHTALYWYRQSLGQGLEFLIYFQGNSAPDKSGLPSDRFSAERTGGSVSTLTIQRTQQEDSAVYLCASSTNPGGSSYEQYFGPGTRLTVT.

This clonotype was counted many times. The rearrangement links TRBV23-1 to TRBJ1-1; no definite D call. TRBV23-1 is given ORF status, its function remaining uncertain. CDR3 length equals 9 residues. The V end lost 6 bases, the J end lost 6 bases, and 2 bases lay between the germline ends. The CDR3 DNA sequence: TGCGCCAGCAGCCCTGAAGCTTTCTTT. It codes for CASSPEAFF.

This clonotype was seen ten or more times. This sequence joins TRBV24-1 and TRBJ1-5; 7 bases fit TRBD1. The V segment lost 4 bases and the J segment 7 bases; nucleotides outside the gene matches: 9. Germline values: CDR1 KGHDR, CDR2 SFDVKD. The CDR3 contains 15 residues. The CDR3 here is CATSENTGVGQPQHF. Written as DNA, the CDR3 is TGTGCCACCAGTGAGAATACAGGGGTAGGGCAGCCCCAGCATTTT.

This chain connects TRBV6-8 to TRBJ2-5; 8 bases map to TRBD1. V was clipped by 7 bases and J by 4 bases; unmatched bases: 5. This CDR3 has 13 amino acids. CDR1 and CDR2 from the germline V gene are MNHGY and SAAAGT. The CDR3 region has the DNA TGTGCCAGCAAGACAGGGGCGACAGAGACCCAGTACTTC. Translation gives CASKTGATETQYF.

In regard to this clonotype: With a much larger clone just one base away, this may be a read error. The CDR3 bases are TGTGCCAGCGGACCCCGCGGGGAGAGCACTGAAGCTTTCTTT. It specifies CASGPRGESTEAFF. This rearrangement joins TRBV6-5 to TRBJ1-1; D gene ambiguous. Trimming stripped 8 bases from V and 4 bases from J, with 17 bases between. Germline loops: CDR1 MNHEY, CDR2 SVGAGI. The CDR3 consists of 14 residues.